The present TCR beta chain was sequenced within a study of Ad26.COV2.S vaccination and SARS-CoV-2 variants. Sequencing used immunoSEQ multiplex PCR; TCRdb keeps in-frame clones, though not all of them. The sample includes about 680,000 clones, 70% to 90% of them seen just once. After removal of 4 bases from V and 0 bases from J, the junction contained 3 bases not matched to a gene. CDR1 is SGHVS, CDR2 FQNEAQ, per germline. The CDR3 covers 15 residues. The treatment here: 19 received Ad26.COV2.S at low or high dose, single or two shots; several received placebo; per-sample allocation not given. Material that was analyzed had been drawn on day 63 after the first vaccine or placebo injection.

The source was peripheral blood, collected in a trial of Ad26.COV2.S vaccine versus placebo. The chain links TRBV7-8 to TRBJ2-7; 10 nucleotides match TRBD2. This TCR was recovered from a person aged 18 to 65 who received the Ad26.COV2.S COVID-19 vaccine or a placebo. CDR3 bases: TGTGCCAGCAGCTGGGGACTAGCGAACTCCTACGAGCAGTACTTC. Translated, it gives CASSWGLANSYEQYF.